This T cell receptor (beta chain) was identified during a study of blood T cells in healthy people across ages. V was shortened by 4 bases and J by 2 bases, with 8 bases between the two germline ends. The CDR3 extends over 14 amino acids. In the case of this clonotype: Its target is not known.

A J-beta primer mix and a sample-barcoded 5' primer were used in a second PCR of about 7 to 12 cycles. A single record per CDR3 protein comes from TCRdb applying MiXCR to the 5' RACE reads. Among about a million distinct CDR3 sequences listed, under 50% were seen once. Study-level points and caveats: From one million sequenced T cells, diversity estimates were lower bounds.

The rearrangement links TRBV12-3 or TRBV12-4 to TRBJ1-4; no firm D call. Material: blood. The sequence came from a man in his thirties or forties in good health. Here the CDR3 DNA reads TGTGCCAGCAGTTGGGGTGGCACTAATGAAAAACTGTTTTTT. Its protein product is CASSWGGTNEKLFF.